Presented here are 27 T cell receptor beta chains from one specimen sequenced in a study of shared clonotypes between healthy human individuals. Sequencing was performed with immunoSEQ multiplex PCR; in TCRdb, only in-frame clones are kept and a portion is missing. The sample records 2 million or so clones, roughly 94% being singletons. The material sequenced was naive CD4+ T cells sorted from blood. The subset was: CD45RA+ positively selected. These TCRs come from a man younger than 35 in good health.

The genes are TRBV13 and TRBJ2-2; TRBD2 matches at 8 bases. Germline-derived CDR1 and CDR2 are PRHDT and FYEKMQ (reference sequence). The V segment lost 0 bases and the J segment 3 bases; nucleotides outside the gene matches: 3. This CDR3 has 16 amino acids. CDR3: CASSLGREGYTGELFF. The CDR3 region has the DNA TGTGCCAGCAGCTTAGGCCGGGAGGGATACACCGGGGAGCTGTTTTTT.

CDR3 protein: CASSYAGGRNLAKNIQYF. Here the CDR3 DNA reads TGTGCCAGCAGCTACGCCGGAGGGCGTAATTTAGCCAAAAACATTCAGTACTTC. The chain links TRBV5-4 to TRBJ2-4; D may be TRBD2 (6 bases). The ends were cut back, 3 bases at V and 0 bases at J, with 19 bases in the middle. Germline V gene sequence: CDR1 SGHNT, CDR2 YYREEE (reference sequence). The CDR3 consists of 18 residues.

The CDR3 nucleotides are TGCGCCAGCAGTCAAGGGACTTTCAATACGCAGTATTTT. Its protein product is CASSQGTFNTQYF. The gene calls are TRBV23-1 and TRBJ2-3, with D perhaps matching TRBD2 (6 bases). TRBV23-1 is identified as an open reading frame with a role that is uncertain. The CDR3 runs to 13 residues. With 2 bases removed from V and 7 bases from J, the gap between germline ends came to 10 bases.

CDR3 sequence: CASSPTQGRNTDTQYF. The CDR3 DNA reads TGTGCCAGCTCACCGACACAGGGGAGGAACACAGATACGCAGTATTTT. V gene TRBV18 combines with J gene TRBJ2-3, with D possibly being TRBD1 (7 bases). The CDR3 loop spans 16 amino acids. V lost 3 bases, J lost 2 bases, and 15 bases lay in between. Germline-derived CDR1 and CDR2 are KGHSH and LQKENI.

This chain joins TRBV4-3 and TRBJ1-2; unclear D gene. The CDR3 loop spans 13 amino acids. The germline V gene has CDR1 LGHNA and CDR2 YSLEER. V was pared by 0 bases and J by 5 bases, with 7 bases between. The CDR3: CASSQDLVYGYTF. The CDR3, as DNA: TGCGCCAGCAGCCAAGATTTAGTATATGGCTACACCTTC.

V and J are TRBV15 and TRBJ2-2, with D hard to call. V was clipped by 6 bases and J by 0 bases, with 17 bases between them. This CDR3 spans 17 amino acids. The germline CDR1 and CDR2 sequences are LNHNV and YYDKDF (reference sequence). DNA for the CDR3: TGTGCCACCAGGCAAACCGACTTGCTCGCGAACACCGGGGAGCTGTTTTTT. This sequence encodes CATRQTDLLANTGELFF.

V gene TRBV4-1 combines with J gene TRBJ2-2; D uncertain. V was trimmed by 0 bases and J by 2 bases, leaving 10 bases between them. The CDR3 is 16 amino acids. Germline V gene data show CDR1 as MGHRA and CDR2 as YSYEKL. In DNA form, the CDR3 reads TGCGCCAGCAGCCAAGATATGGCACCAAACACCGGGGAGCTGTTTTTT. The encoded protein is CASSQDMAPNTGELFF.

The V call is TRBV30, the J call TRBJ1-2; 7 bases map to TRBD1. This CDR3 region has 12 residues. After removal of 4 bases from V and 11 bases from J, the junction contained 10 bases not matched to a gene. CDR1 and CDR2 (germline): GTSNPN, SVGIG (reference sequence). CDR3 protein: CAWTGGAAGYTF. In DNA, the CDR3 is TGTGCCTGGACAGGGGGAGCGGCGGGATACACCTTC.

The V call is TRBV30, the J call TRBJ2-7, with 9 bases identical to TRBD2. The CDR3 runs 16 residues. Trimming cost V 0 bases and J 0 bases; bases outside gene matches: 6. Germline lookup yields CDR1 GTSNPN and CDR2 SVGIG (reference sequence). The CDR3 bases are TGTGCCTGGAGTGTGAGACTAGCGGTTCGCTCCTACGAGCAGTACTTC. As protein: CAWSVRLAVRSYEQYF.

The chain employs TRBV6-5 and TRBJ2-7; D is perhaps TRBD1 (6 bases). Germline CDR1 reads MNHEY; CDR2 reads SVGAGI. This CDR3 spans 14 amino acids. V gave up 6 bases and J gave up 0 bases, with 12 bases separating them. CDR3 in amino acids: CASSSGAPSYEQYF. CDR3 bases: TGTGCCAGCAGCTCAGGGGCCCCCTCCTACGAGCAGTACTTC.

This chain joins TRBV5-4 and TRBJ1-4; tentative D call: TRBD1 (5 bases). The CDR3 has 14 amino acids. Germline V gene data show CDR1 as SGHNT and CDR2 as YYREEE (reference sequence). The ends were cut back, 0 bases at V and 7 bases at J, with 10 bases in the middle. CDR3: CASSLEGLSEKLFF. CDR3 nucleotides: TGTGCCAGCAGCTTGGAGGGGCTCAGTGAAAAACTGTTTTTT.

This rearrangement joins TRBV18 to TRBJ1-6; perhaps TRBD1 as D (5 bases). The CDR3 covers 15 residues. CDR1 KGHSH and CDR2 LQKENI come from the germline V gene. Trimming took 6 bases from V and 10 from J, leaving 19 bases between them. The CDR3 nucleotides are TGTGCCAGCTCGCTCCGGGGGGACGAGGGGTCACCCCTCCACTTT. Its protein is CASSLRGDEGSPLHF.

This chain joins TRBV7-2 and TRBJ2-5; no clear D gene. Trimming cost V 7 bases and J 4 bases, with 13 bases left between them. The CDR3 sequence is 13 residues long. CDR1 and CDR2 from the germline V gene are SGHTA and FQGNSA. The CDR3 DNA reads as TGTGCCAGCACCTCCTCATGGGGAGAGACCCAGTACTTC. Amino acid sequence: CASTSSWGETQYF. Full variable domain (remainder filled in from reference TRBV7-2 and TRBJ2-5): GAGVSQSPSNKVTEKGKDVELRCDPISGHTALYWYRQSLGQGLEFLIYFQGNSAPDKSGLPSDRFSAERTGGSVSTLTIQRTQQEDSAVYLCASTSSWGETQYFGPGTRLLVL.

The chain combines TRBV5-1 with TRBJ2-3; D may match TRBD1 or TRBD2 (5 bases each). V was trimmed by 7 bases and J by 3 bases, leaving 18 bases between them. Germline CDR1 SGHRS, CDR2 YFSETQ. The CDR3 contains 15 residues. The CDR3 DNA sequence: TGCGCCAGCGCTACTAGGGGTCAGGGAACAGATACGCAGTATTTT. Encoded protein: CASATRGQGTDTQYF.

This chain links TRBV13 with TRBJ2-5; the D gene is possibly TRBD2 (5 bases). The CDR3 extends over 13 amino acids. The germline V and J ends were trimmed by 3 bases and 4 bases, with 9 bases remaining between them. Germline loops: CDR1 PRHDT, CDR2 FYEKMQ (reference sequence). The CDR3 nucleotides are TGTGCCAGCAGCTTGCGGGTGGGAGAGACCCAGTACTTC. As protein: CASSLRVGETQYF.

The V and J genes are TRBV18 and TRBJ1-1, with D maybe TRBD1 (5 bases). The germline V gene encodes CDR1 KGHSH and CDR2 LQKENI. V was cut by 6 bases and J by 8 bases, with 13 bases left in between. The CDR3 extends over 12 amino acids. Here the CDR3 reads CASSPKGREAFF. In DNA, the CDR3 is TGTGCCAGCTCCCCTAAGGGGAGGGAAGCTTTCTTT.

V gene TRBV7-2 combines with J gene TRBJ2-7; 9 positions match TRBD2. Germline-derived CDR1 and CDR2 are SGHTA and FQGNSA. The CDR3 sequence is 15 residues long. V trimming: 5 bases; J trimming: 4 bases; junction bases outside the gene matches: 9. In nucleotides, the CDR3 is TGTGCCAGCAGCCTCTCTAGCGGGACCGGTTACGAGCAGTACTTC. This gives the protein CASSLSSGTGYEQYF.

This clone was picked up one time. The chain employs TRBV9 and TRBJ2-2; a weak D match, TRBD2 (7 bases). With 0 bases removed from V and 7 bases from J, the gap between germline ends came to 16 bases. This CDR3 has 16 residues. Germline V gene sequence: CDR1 SGDLS, CDR2 YYNGEE. The CDR3: CASSVVPGGPSGELFF. As DNA, the CDR3 is TGTGCCAGCAGCGTAGTGCCGGGGGGCCCGAGCGGGGAGCTGTTTTTT.

The rearrangement links TRBV11-2 to TRBJ2-1; 9 bases align to TRBD2. The germline V gene encodes CDR1 SGHAT and CDR2 FQNNGV. This CDR3 spans 15 amino acids. V lost 5 bases and J lost 7; bases outside the gene matches: 9. CDR3 coding DNA: TGTGCCAGCAGCCCGATTAGCGGGAGTTATAATGAGCAGTTCTTC. This encodes CASSPISGSYNEQFF.

The chain uses TRBV7-6 and TRBJ1-6; D is perhaps TRBD1 (5 bases). The ends were cut back, 5 bases at V and 7 bases at J, with 15 bases in the middle. Germline lookup yields CDR1 SGHVS and CDR2 FNYEAQ. This CDR3 is 15 amino acids long. CDR3: CASSRGALGNSPLHF. The CDR3 DNA sequence: TGTGCCAGCAGCCGCGGGGCCCTGGGGAATTCACCCCTCCACTTT.

V gene TRBV5-1 combines with J gene TRBJ1-1; D remains ambiguous. Trimming took 1 base from V and 4 from J, leaving 11 bases between them. CDR1 SGHRS and CDR2 YFSETQ come from the germline V gene. The length of the CDR3 is 14 residues. CDR3: CASSLSSFFTEAFF. CDR3 nucleotide sequence: TGCGCCAGCAGCTTGTCGTCTTTTTTCACTGAAGCTTTCTTT.

The V call is TRBV7-9, the J call TRBJ1-2, with 7 bases fitting TRBD1. The germline gives CDR1 SEHNR, CDR2 FQNEAQ (reference sequence). The CDR3 contains 15 residues. The J segment lost 0 bases and the V segment lost 5 bases, leaving 6 bases of the junction unmatched. The CDR3 nucleotides read TGTGCCAGCAGCATCTGGGACAGAGCTAACTATGGCTACACCTTC. Its translation is CASSIWDRANYGYTF. The full variable domain, completed using reference TRBV7-9 and TRBJ1-2, is DTGVSQNPRHKITKRGQNVTFRCDPISEHNRLYWYRQTLGQGPEFLTYFQNEAQLEKSRLLSDRFSAERPKGSFSTLEIQRTEQGDSAMYLCASSIWDRANYGYTFGSGTRLTVV.

The chain links TRBV6-1 to TRBJ2-3; D is undetermined. Germline V gives CDR1 MNHNS, CDR2 SASEGT. The CDR3 loop spans 14 amino acids. With 7 bases removed from V and 5 bases from J, the gap between germline ends came to 16 bases. CDR3 in DNA: TGTGCCAGCACACGGACCCACAGAGGAGATACGCAGTATTTT. This translates into CASTRTHRGDTQYF.

CDR3 protein: CASSTGYFYEQYF. As DNA, the CDR3 is TGTGCCAGCAGTACAGGGTACTTCTACGAGCAGTACTTC. The genes are TRBV28 and TRBJ2-7; the D gene is possibly TRBD1 (6 bases). The V gene lost 5 bases and the J gene lost 3 bases, with 11 bases spanning the gap. The length of the CDR3 is 13 residues. Germline-derived CDR1 and CDR2 are MDHEN and SYDVKM.

The chain carries TRBV6-5 and TRBJ2-1, with D possibly matching TRBD2 (5 bases). CDR3 length equals 15 residues. The germline CDR1 and CDR2 sequences are MNHEY and SVGAGI. V gave up 2 bases and J gave up 1 base, with 9 bases separating them. The CDR3 DNA is TGTGCCAGCAGTTACCGTCGGGATTCCTACAATGAGCAGTTCTTC. Its protein product is CASSYRRDSYNEQFF.

The CDR3 DNA reads as TGTGCCAGTAATGGCAAGGACTATGGCTACACCTTC. Amino acid sequence: CASNGKDYGYTF. The chain employs TRBV19 and TRBJ1-2; unclear D gene. The germline V gene has CDR1 LNHDA and CDR2 SQIVND (reference sequence). V gave up 7 bases and J gave up 3 bases, with 9 bases separating them. The CDR3 loop spans 12 amino acids.

The chain has TRBV21-1 and TRBJ2-7. TRBV21-1 is recorded as a pseudogene. The CDR3 consists of 15 residues. CDR3 DNA sequence: TGTGCCAGCAGCAAAGCGGGGGTTAGCTCCTACGAGCAGTACTTC. This translates into CASSKAGVSSYEQYF.